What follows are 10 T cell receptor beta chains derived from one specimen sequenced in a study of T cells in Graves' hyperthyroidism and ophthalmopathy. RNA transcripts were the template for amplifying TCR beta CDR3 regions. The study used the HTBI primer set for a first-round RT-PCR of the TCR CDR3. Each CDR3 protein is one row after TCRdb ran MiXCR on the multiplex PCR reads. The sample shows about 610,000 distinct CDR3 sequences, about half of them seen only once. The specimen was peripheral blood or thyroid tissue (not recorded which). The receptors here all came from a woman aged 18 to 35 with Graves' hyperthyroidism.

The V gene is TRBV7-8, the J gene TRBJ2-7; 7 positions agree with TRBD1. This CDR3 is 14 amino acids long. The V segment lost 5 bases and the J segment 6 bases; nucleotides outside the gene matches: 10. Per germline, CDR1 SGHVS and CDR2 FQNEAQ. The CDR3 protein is CASSTRQGAAEQYF. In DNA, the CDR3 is TGTGCCAGCAGCACCCGACAGGGCGCTGCCGAGCAGTACTTC. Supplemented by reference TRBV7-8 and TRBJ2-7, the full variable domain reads GAGVSQSPRYKVAKRGQDVALRCDPISGHVSLFWYQQALGQGPEFLTYFQNEAQLDKSGLPSDRFFAERPEGSVSTLKIQRTQQEDSAVYLCASSTRQGAAEQYFGPGTRLTVT.

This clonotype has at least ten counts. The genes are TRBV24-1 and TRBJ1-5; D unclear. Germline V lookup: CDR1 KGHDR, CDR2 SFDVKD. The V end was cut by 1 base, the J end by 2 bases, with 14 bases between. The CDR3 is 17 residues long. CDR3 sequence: CATSDFRSHFRNQPQHF. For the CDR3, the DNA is TGTGCCACCAGTGATTTCCGCAGTCACTTTCGCAATCAGCCCCAGCATTTT.

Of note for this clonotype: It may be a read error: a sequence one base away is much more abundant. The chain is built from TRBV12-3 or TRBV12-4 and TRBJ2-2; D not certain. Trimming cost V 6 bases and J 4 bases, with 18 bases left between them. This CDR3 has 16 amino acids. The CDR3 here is CASRPTPLRGTGELFF. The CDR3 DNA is TGTGCCAGCAGGCCGACCCCACTAAGAGGCACCGGGGAGCTGTTTTTT.

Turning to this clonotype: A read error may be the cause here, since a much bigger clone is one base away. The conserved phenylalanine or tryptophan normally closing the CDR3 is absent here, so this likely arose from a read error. The CDR3 nucleotides read TGCGCCAGCAGCTTGGCACAAGGGTGGGTGTACGAGCAGTACCTC. It yields the protein CASSLAQGWVYEQYL. The chain combines TRBV7-9 with TRBJ2-7; unclear D gene. This CDR3 contains 15 residues. Germline CDR1 SEHNR, CDR2 FQNEAQ (reference sequence).

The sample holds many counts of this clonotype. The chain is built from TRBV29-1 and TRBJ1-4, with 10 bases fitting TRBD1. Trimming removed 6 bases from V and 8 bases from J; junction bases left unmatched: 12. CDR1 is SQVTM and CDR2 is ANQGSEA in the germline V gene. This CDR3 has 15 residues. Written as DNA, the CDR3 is TGCAGCGTCGCCGCCCGGGACAGGGGTTACGAAAAACTGTTTTTT. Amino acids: CSVAARDRGYEKLFF.

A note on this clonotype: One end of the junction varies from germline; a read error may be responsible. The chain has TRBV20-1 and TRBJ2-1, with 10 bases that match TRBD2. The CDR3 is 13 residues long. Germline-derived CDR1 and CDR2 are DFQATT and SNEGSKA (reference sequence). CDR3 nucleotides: TGCAGTACTTCTCTGATAGCGGGAGGCCAAGGCAGCTTC. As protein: CSTSLIAGGQGSF.

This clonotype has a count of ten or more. DNA for the CDR3: TGCAGTGCTAGGGGACTAGTGGGGATTTACGAGCAGTACTTC. It yields the protein CSARGLVGIYEQYF. This rearrangement joins TRBV20-1 to TRBJ2-7, with TRBD2 matching 8 bases. CDR3 size: 14 residues. V gave up 3 bases and J gave up 4 bases; unmatched junction bases: 8. Looked up from germline, CDR1 is DFQATT and CDR2 is SNEGSKA (reference sequence).

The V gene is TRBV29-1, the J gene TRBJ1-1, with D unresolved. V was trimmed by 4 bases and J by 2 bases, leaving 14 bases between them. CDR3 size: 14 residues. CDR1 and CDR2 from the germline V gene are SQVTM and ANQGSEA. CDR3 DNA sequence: TGCAGCGTTGTCCCCATCGTCGAAAACACTGAAGCTTTCTTT. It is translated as CSVVPIVENTEAFF.

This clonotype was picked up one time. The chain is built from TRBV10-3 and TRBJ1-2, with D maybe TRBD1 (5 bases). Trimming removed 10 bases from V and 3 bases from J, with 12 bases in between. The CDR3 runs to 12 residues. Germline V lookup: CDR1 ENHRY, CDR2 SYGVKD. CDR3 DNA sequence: TGTGCCACCCCGGGGCACTACTATGGCTACACCTTC. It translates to CATPGHYYGYTF.

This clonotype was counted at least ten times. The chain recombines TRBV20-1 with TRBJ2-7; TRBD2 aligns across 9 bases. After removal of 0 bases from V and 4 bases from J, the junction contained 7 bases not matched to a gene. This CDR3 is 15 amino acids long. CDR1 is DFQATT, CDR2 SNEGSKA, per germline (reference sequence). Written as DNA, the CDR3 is TGCAGTGCTAGAGATCGAAGCGGGAGGCTGTACGAGCAGTACTTC. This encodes CSARDRSGRLYEQYF.